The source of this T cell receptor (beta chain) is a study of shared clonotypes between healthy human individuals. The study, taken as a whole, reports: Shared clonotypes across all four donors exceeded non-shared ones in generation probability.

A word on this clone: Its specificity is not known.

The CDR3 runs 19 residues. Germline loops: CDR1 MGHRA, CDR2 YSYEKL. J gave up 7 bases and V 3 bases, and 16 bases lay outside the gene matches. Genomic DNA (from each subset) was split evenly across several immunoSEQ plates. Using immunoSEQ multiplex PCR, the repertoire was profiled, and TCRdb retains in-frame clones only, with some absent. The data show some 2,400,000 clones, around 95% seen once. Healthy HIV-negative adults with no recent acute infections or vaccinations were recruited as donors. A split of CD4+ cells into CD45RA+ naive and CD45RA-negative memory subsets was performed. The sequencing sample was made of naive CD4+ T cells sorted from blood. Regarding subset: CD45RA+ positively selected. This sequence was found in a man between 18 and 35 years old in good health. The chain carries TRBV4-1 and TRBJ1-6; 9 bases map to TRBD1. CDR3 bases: TGCGCCAGCAGCCATGTGACAGGGGGTTCCTCTGGGTCGAATTCACCCCTCCACTTT. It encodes CASSHVTGGSSGSNSPLHF.